The 7 T cell receptor beta chains below were found in one sample sequenced in a study of beta chain features in type 1 diabetes. Reverse transcribing all isolated RNA meant expressed TCRB transcripts were sequenced. Measured with immunoSEQ multiplex PCR; TCRdb has only the in-frame clones, and not every one. The sample records a few hundred thousand clones, roughly 21% being singletons. Sequenced: naive CD4+ T cells from blood. The origin of the receptors is a woman aged 18 to 35 in good health.

This clone was seen more than once but under ten times. This chain's CDR3 is CASSQVYNEQFF. Here the CDR3 DNA reads TGCGCCAGCAGCCAAGTATACAATGAGCAGTTCTTC. The chain recombines TRBV4-1 with TRBJ2-1; D not resolved. V gave up 1 base and J gave up 4 bases, with 2 bases separating them. This CDR3 is 12 amino acids long. Germline CDR1 reads MGHRA; CDR2 reads YSYEKL.

V and J are TRBV25-1 and TRBJ1-2; the D gene is possibly TRBD1 (6 bases). Germline V gene lookup returns CDR1 MGHDK and CDR2 SYGVNS. The CDR3 extends over 14 amino acids. Trimming shortened V by 5 bases and J by 4 bases, and 14 bases separated the two germline ends. The CDR3 sequence: CASSPPQGFYGYTF. Written as DNA, the CDR3 is TGTGCCAGCAGTCCCCCACAGGGTTTCTATGGCTACACCTTC.

The rearrangement joins TRBV30 to TRBJ2-1; TRBD2 matches at 16 bases. This CDR3 contains 15 residues. V dropped 7 bases and J dropped 6; count of bases not matched to a gene: 6. The germline V gene encodes CDR1 GTSNPN and CDR2 SVGIG (reference sequence). The CDR3 region has the DNA TGTGCCTCGGGACTAGCGGGAGGGCCCCGCAATGAGCAGTTCTTC. Residues: CASGLAGGPRNEQFF. The full variable domain, in which reference TRBV30 and TRBJ2-1 provide the parts outside the CDR3, is SQTIHQWPATLVQPVGSPLSLECTVEGTSNPNLYWYRQAAGRGLQLLFYSVGIGQISSEVPQNLSASRPQDRQFILSSKKLLLSDSGFYLCASGLAGGPRNEQFFGPGTRLTVL.

This clone was recorded a few times. CDR3 DNA: TGTGCCAGTAGTCCGCAGGGGACCTACGAGCAGTACTTC. It encodes CASSPQGTYEQYF. The V gene is TRBV19, the J gene TRBJ2-7; a weak D match, TRBD1 (6 bases). The germline gives CDR1 LNHDA, CDR2 SQIVND (reference sequence). The CDR3 sequence is 13 residues long. Trimming took 5 bases from V and 2 from J, leaving 10 bases between them.

The genes are TRBV25-1 and TRBJ1-2; 9 bases are shared with TRBD1. Germline V gene sequence: CDR1 MGHDK, CDR2 SYGVNS. This CDR3 contains 16 residues. The V and J ends lost 5 bases and 8 bases, in that order; junction bases with no gene match: 15. The DNA of the CDR3 is TGTGCCAGCAGTTCTACCCCGGGACAGGGCCTAGAGGGCTACACCTTC. Its protein is CASSSTPGQGLEGYTF.

This clone occurred a few times. The chain combines TRBV18 with TRBJ1-5, with D tentatively TRBD1 (6 bases). CDR1 is KGHSH, CDR2 LQKENI, per germline. V was trimmed by 3 bases and J by 7 bases, leaving 16 bases between them. The CDR3 consists of 15 residues. Written as DNA, the CDR3 is TGTGCCAGCTCACCCCGGGACATAACGGAACAGCCCCAGCATTTT. Residues: CASSPRDITEQPQHF.

Only a few counts were recorded for this clone. The chain uses TRBV9 and TRBJ2-3; 13 bases agree with TRBD2. V was pared by 4 bases and J by 1 base, with 12 bases of the junction left unmatched. CDR3 length equals 19 residues. The germline V gene encodes CDR1 SGDLS and CDR2 YYNGEE. The CDR3 region has the DNA TGTGCCAGCAGCTCCCCAGGGACTAGCGGGACGTCTGGCACAGATACGCAGTATTTT. It yields the protein CASSSPGTSGTSGTDTQYF.